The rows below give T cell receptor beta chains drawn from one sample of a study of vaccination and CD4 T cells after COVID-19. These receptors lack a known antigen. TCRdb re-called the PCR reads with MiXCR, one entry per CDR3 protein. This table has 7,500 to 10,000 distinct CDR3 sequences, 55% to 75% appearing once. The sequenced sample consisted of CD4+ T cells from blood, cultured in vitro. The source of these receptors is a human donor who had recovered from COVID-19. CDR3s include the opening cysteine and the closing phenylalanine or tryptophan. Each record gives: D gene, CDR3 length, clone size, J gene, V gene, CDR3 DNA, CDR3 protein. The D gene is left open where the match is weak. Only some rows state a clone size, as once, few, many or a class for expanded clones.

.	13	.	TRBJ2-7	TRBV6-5	TGTGCCAGCAGTTACTCAGTATCCTACGAGCAGTACTTC	CASSYSVSYEQYF
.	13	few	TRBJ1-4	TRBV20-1	TGCAGTGCTGCTGAGAGATCTCGGGAAAAACTGTTTTTT	CSAAERSREKLFF
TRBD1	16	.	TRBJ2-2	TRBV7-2	TGTGCCAGCAGGCCCCCCGGGACAGGGAACACCGGGGAGCTGTTTTTT	CASRPPGTGNTGELFF
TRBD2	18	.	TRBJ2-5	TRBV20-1	TGCAGTGCTTTGGGCACTAGCGGGGGGCATTGGGCTGAAGAGACCCAGTACTTC	CSALGTSGGHWAEETQYF
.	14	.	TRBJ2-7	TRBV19	TGTGCCAGTAGGTCGACCCACGGGGGCTACGAGCAGTACTTC	CASRSTHGGYEQYF
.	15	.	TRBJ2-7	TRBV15	TGTGCCACCAGCAGAGACAGGAAAGGTAGCTACGAGCAGTACTTC	CATSRDRKGSYEQYF
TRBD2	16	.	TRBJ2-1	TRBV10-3	TGTGCCATCAGTGAAGTGCGGGGGGCGACATACAATGAGCAGTTCTTC	CAISEVRGATYNEQFF
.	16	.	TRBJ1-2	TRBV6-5	TGTGCCAGCAGTTACTCTGGGGACCCCCTCCTGGGGGGCTACACCTTC	CASSYSGDPLLGGYTF
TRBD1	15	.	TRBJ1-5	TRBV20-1	TGCAGTGCTAGAGGGGACAGGGAAAGAAATCAGCCCCAGCATTTT	CSARGDRERNQPQHF
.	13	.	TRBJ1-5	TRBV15	TGTGCCACTAGGACGGGGGCTAATCAGCCCCAGCATTTT	CATRTGANQPQHF